This T cell receptor beta chain is drawn from a study of blood T cell repertoires in COVID-19. Whole-study context: Spain, Italy and the United States supplied samples that represented acute and convalescent COVID-19. From T cells, B-cell-depleted T cells, or PBMCs came the material, which was cDNA or gDNA.

Per the study methods: How many nucleated cells were present was estimated from reference gene primer amplification. The protocol was immunoSEQ multiplex PCR, while the TCRdb copy is restricted to in-frame clones and leaves out a portion. D and trimming were read from the DNA, whereas the V and J calls and clone size are those reported in that table. Among approximately 130,000 clones, roughly 80% were seen once, and the ten largest hold 7.9%. CDR1 SGHTA and CDR2 FQGNSA come from the germline V gene. V lost 0 bases, J lost 3 bases, and 9 bases lay in between. CDR3 size: 14 residues. V is TRBV7-2 and J is TRBJ2-7; tentative D call: TRBD2 (6 bases). The receptor's source is a human donor in a cohort sampled during active COVID-19. The specimen sequenced was peripheral blood. The CDR3 here is CASSLASGDYEQYF. For the CDR3, the DNA is TGTGCCAGCAGCTTAGCTAGCGGAGACTACGAGCAGTACTTC.